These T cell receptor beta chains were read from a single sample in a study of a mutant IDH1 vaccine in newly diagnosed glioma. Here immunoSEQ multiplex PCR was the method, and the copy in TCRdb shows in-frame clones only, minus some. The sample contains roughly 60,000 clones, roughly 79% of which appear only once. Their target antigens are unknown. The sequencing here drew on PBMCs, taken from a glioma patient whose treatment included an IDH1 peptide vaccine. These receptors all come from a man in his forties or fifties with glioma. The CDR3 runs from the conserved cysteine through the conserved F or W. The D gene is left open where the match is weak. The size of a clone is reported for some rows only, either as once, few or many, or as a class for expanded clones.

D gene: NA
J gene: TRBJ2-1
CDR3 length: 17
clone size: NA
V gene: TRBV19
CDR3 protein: CASSGTGARRNRYEQFF
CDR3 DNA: TGTGCCAGTAGCGGCACCGGGGCCAGGCGGAATAGGTATGAGCAGTTCTTC

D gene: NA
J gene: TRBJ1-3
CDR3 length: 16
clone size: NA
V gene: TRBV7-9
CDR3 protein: CASSEMRGSGGNTIYF
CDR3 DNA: TGTGCCAGCAGCGAAATGAGGGGTTCGGGGGGAAACACCATATATTTT

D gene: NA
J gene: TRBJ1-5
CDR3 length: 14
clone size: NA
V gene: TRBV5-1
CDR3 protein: CASSLGGVAQPQHF
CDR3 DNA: TGCGCCAGCAGCTTGGGAGGAGTAGCCCAGCCCCAGCATTTT

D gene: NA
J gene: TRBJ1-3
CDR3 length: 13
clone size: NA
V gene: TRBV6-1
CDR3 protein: CASEDLIWGTIYF
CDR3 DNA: TGTGCCAGCGAGGATCTAATCTGGGGCACCATATATTTT

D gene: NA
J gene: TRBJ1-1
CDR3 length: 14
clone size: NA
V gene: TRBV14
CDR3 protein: CASSHRTVNRQAFF
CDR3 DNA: TGTGCCAGCAGCCATCGGACGGTGAACAGGCAAGCTTTCTTT

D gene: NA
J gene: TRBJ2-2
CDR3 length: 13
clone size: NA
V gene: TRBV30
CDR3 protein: CAWSLTNTGELFF
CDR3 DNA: TGTGCCTGGAGCTTGACGAACACCGGGGAGCTGTTTTTT

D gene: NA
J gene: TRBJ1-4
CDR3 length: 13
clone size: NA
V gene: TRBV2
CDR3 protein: CASIPAGMSKLFF
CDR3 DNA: TGTGCCAGCATCCCGGCAGGGATGAGTAAACTGTTTTTT

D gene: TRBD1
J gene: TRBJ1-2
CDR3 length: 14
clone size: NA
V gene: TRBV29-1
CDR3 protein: CSVTKTGGDYGYTF
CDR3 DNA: TGCAGCGTGACCAAGACAGGGGGTGACTATGGCTACACCTTC

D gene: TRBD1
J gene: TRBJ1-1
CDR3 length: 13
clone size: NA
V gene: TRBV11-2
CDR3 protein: CASSITGGTEAFF
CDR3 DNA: TGTGCCAGCAGCATTACAGGGGGCACTGAAGCTTTCTTT

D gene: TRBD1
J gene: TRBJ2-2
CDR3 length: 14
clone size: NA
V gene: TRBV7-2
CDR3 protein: CASSRDRVSGELFF
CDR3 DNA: TGTGCCAGCAGCCGGGACAGGGTGTCCGGGGAGCTGTTTTTT

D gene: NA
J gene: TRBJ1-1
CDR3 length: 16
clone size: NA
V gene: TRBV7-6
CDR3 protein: CASSLKDRRGGTEAFF
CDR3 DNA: TGTGCCAGCAGCTTAAAGGACAGAAGGGGTGGCACTGAAGCTTTCTTT

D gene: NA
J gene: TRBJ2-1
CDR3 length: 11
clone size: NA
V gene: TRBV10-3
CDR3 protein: CAISTGNEQFF
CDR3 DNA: TGTGCCATCAGTACGGGCAATGAGCAGTTCTTC

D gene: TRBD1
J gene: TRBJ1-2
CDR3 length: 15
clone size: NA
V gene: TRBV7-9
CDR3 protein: CASSLGTGTGLGYTF
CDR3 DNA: TGTGCCAGCAGCTTAGGAACCGGGACAGGGCTAGGCTACACCTTC

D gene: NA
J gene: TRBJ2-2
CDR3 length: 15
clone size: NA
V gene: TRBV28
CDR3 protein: CASSLRATNTGELFF
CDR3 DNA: TGTGCCAGCAGTCTCAGAGCGACGAACACCGGGGAGCTGTTTTTT

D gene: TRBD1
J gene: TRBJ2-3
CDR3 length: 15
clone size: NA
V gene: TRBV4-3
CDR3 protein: CASSHPTGGADTQYF
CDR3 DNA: TGCGCCAGCAGCCATCCGACAGGGGGCGCAGATACGCAGTATTTT

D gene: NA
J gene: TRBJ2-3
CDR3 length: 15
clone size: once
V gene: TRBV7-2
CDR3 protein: CASSFDSQVTDTQYF
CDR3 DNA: TGTGCCAGCAGCTTTGACAGTCAAGTGACAGATACGCAGTATTTT

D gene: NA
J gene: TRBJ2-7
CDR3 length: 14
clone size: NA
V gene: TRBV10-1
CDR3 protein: CASSSRRSPYEQYF
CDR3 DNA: TGCGCCAGCAGCTCCCGAAGGTCCCCCTACGAGCAGTACTTC

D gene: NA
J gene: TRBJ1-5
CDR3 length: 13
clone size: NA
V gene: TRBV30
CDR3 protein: CAWSGRFDQPQHF
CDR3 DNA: TGTGCCTGGAGTGGTCGGTTCGATCAGCCCCAGCATTTT

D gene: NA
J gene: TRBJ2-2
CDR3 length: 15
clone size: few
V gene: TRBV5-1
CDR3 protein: CASTSVGANTGELFF
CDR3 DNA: TGCGCCAGTACTAGTGTGGGGGCTAACACCGGGGAGCTGTTTTTT

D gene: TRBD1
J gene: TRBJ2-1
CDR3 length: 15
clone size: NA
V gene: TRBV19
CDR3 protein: CASTPDRSSYNEQFF
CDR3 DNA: TGTGCCAGTACTCCGGACAGGAGCTCCTACAATGAGCAGTTCTTC

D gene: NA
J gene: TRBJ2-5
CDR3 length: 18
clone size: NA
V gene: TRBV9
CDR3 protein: CASSVAGWRQGGAETQYF
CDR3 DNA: TGTGCCAGCAGCGTAGCTGGTTGGAGACAGGGAGGTGCGGAGACCCAGTACTTC

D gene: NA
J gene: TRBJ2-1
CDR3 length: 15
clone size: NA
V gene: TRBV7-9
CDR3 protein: CASSFRKGLNNEQFF
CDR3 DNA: TGTGCCAGCAGCTTCCGTAAGGGCCTTAACAATGAGCAGTTCTTC

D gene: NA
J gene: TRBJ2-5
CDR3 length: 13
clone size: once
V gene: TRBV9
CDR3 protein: CASSVGPGETQYF
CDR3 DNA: TGTGCCAGCAGCGTAGGGCCCGGGGAGACCCAGTACTTC

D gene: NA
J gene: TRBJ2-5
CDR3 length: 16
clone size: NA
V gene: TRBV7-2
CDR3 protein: CASSLAPSRGQETQYF
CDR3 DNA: TGTGCCAGCAGCTTAGCGCCCTCCAGAGGGCAAGAGACCCAGTACTTC

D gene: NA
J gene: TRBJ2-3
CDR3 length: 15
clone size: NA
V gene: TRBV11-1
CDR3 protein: CASRKGAASTDTQYF
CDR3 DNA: TGTGCCAGCAGGAAGGGAGCGGCTAGCACAGATACGCAGTATTTT

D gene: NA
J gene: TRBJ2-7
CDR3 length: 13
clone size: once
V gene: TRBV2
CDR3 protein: CASSSRGRYEQYF
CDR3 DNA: TGTGCCAGCAGTTCCCGGGGGCGGTACGAGCAGTACTTC

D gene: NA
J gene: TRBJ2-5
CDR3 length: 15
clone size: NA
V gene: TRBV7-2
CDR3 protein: CASSLDRRSQETQYF
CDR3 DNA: TGTGCCAGCAGCTTAGATAGACGGAGCCAAGAGACCCAGTACTTC

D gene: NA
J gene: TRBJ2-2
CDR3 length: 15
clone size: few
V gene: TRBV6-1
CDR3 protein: CASTRDLPNTGELFF
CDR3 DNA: TGTGCCAGCACCAGAGACTTGCCGAACACCGGGGAGCTGTTTTTT

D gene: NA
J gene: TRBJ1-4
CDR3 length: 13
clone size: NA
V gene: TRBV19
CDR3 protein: CASKPWAEEKLFF
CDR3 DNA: TGTGCCAGTAAGCCGTGGGCGGAAGAAAAACTGTTTTTT

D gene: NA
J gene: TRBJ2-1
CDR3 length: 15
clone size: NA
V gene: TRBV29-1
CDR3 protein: CSAWGVSNSDNEQFF
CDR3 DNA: TGCAGCGCCTGGGGGGTGAGCAATTCCGACAATGAGCAGTTCTTC

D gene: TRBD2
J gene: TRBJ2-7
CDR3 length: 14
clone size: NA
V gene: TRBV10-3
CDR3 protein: CAISISGTNYEQYF
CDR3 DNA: TGTGCCATCAGTATTTCCGGGACTAACTACGAGCAGTACTTC

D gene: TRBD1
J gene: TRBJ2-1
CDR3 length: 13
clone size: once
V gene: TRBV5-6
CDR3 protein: CASSLGQGDEQFF
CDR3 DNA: TGTGCCAGCAGCTTGGGACAGGGGGATGAGCAGTTCTTC

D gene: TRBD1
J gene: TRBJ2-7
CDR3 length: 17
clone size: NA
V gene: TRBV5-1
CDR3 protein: CASSLAGTGQGRYEQYF
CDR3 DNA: TGCGCCAGCAGCTTGGCCGGTACGGGACAGGGGCGCTACGAGCAGTACTTC

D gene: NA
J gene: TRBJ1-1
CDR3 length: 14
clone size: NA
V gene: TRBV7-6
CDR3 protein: CASSLVTGDTEAFF
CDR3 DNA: TGTGCCAGCAGCTTAGTCACGGGGGACACTGAAGCTTTCTTT

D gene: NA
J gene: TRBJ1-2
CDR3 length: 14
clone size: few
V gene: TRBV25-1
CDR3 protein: CASSPGRLNYGYTF
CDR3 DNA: TGTGCCAGCAGTCCGGGACGCCTCAACTATGGCTACACCTTC

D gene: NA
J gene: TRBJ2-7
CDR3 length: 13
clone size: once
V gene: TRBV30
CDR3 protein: CAWSALQGSEQYF
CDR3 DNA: TGTGCCTGGAGTGCCCTGCAGGGTTCCGAGCAGTACTTC

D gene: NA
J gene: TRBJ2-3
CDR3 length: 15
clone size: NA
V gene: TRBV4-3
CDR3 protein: CASSQGGRGTDTQYF
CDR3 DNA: TGCGCCAGCAGCCAAGGAGGGAGAGGCACAGATACGCAGTATTTT

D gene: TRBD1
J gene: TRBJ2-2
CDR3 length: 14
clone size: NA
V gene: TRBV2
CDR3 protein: CASSLAGGGGELFF
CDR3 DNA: TGTGCCAGCAGTTTGGCAGGGGGTGGCGGGGAGCTGTTTTTT

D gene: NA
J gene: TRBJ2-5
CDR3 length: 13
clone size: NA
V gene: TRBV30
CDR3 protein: CAWSVVGGETQYF
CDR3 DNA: TGTGCCTGGAGTGTTGTGGGAGGAGAGACCCAGTACTTC

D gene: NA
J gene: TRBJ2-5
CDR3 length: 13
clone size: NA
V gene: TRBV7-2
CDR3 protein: CASSSIAAETQYF
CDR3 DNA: TGTGCCAGCAGCTCCATCGCAGCGGAGACCCAGTACTTC

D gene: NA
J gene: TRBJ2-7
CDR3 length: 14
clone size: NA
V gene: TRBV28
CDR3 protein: CASTPGTLNYEQYF
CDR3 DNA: TGTGCCAGCACCCCCGGGACACTGAACTACGAGCAGTACTTC

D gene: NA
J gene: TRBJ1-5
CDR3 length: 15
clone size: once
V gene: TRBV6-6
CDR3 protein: CASSPPGGSGQPQHF
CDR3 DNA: TGTGCCAGCAGTCCCCCGGGGGGGTCGGGTCAGCCCCAGCATTTT

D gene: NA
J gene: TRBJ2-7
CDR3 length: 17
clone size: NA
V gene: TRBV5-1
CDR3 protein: CASSSGPGHDPSYEQYF
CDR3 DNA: TGCGCCAGCAGCTCCGGCCCGGGACACGACCCCTCCTACGAGCAGTACTTC

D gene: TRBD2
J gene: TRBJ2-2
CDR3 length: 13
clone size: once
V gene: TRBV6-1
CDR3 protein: CASSERGAGELFF
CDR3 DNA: TGTGCCAGCAGTGAACGGGGGGCCGGGGAGCTGTTTTTT

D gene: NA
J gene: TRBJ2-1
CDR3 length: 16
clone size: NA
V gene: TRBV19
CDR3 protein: CATHNRNTGNKNEQFF
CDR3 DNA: TGTGCCACCCATAATCGGAATACAGGGAATAAGAATGAGCAGTTCTTC

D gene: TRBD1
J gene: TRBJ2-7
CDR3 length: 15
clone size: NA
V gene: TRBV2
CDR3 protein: CASSERRQGRYEQYF
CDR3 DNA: TGTGCCAGCAGTGAACGGAGACAGGGGCGCTACGAGCAGTACTTC

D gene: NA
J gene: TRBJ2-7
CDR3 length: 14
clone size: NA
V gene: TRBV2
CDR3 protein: CASSDTRHLYEQYF
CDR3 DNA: TGTGCCAGCAGTGACACGAGACACCTCTACGAGCAGTACTTC

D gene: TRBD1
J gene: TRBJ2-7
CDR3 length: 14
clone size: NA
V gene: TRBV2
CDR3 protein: CASSAVTGADEQYF
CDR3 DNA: TGTGCCAGCAGTGCTGTGACAGGGGCGGATGAGCAGTACTTC

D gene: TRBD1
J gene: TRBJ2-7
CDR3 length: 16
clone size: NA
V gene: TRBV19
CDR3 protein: CASSRGQGAPPYEQYF
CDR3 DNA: TGTGCCAGTAGTAGGGGACAGGGGGCGCCCCCCTACGAGCAGTACTTC

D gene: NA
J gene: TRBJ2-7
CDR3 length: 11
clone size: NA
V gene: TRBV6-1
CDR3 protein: CASTRASEQYF
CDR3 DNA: TGTGCCAGCACCCGGGCTTCCGAGCAGTACTTC

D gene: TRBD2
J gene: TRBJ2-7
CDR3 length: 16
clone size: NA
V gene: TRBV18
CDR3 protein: CASSRLAGGSSYEQYF
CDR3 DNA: TGTGCCAGCTCAAGACTAGCGGGGGGTAGCTCCTACGAGCAGTACTTC

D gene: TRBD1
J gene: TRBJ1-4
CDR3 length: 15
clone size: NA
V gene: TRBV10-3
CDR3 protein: CAISDPGQGAEKLFF
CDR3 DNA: TGTGCCATCAGTGATCCGGGACAGGGGGCTGAAAAACTGTTTTTT